Described below is a single TCR beta chain sequence and its context. Antigen: not known. This sample was taken from a study of siplizumab effects on memory and regulatory T cells. General observations from the study: Naive T cells seemed more diverse than memory cells; they also seemed major alloresponse contributors. It was not possible to assign a naive or memory phenotype to roughly 80-96% of proliferating CD4+ or CD8+ clones. Sequences below about 10^-5 frequency were poorly captured. As a result, only a minor fraction of alloreactive clones mapped to unstimulated subsets. Alloreactive sequences from unstimulated CD4+ memory cells fell significantly with siplizumab.

Using immunoSEQ multiplex PCR, the repertoire was profiled, and TCRdb retains in-frame clones only, with some absent. Of about 100,000 clones listed, 92% are singletons. Trimming removed 0 bases from V and 0 bases from J, with 9 bases in between. CDR1 is SGDLS, CDR2 YYNGEE, per germline. The CDR3 sequence is 16 residues long. The chain employs TRBV9 and TRBJ2-2; D is unresolved. This TCR derives from a human donor in good health. Input material: non-Treg CD4+ T cells sorted from blood. The CDR3 loop is CASSVGAFANTGELFF. CDR3 DNA sequence: TGTGCCAGCAGCGTAGGGGCCTTTGCGAACACCGGGGAGCTGTTTTTT.